These 19 T cell receptor beta chains were all obtained from the same sample, sequenced in a study of Ad26.COV2.S vaccination and SARS-CoV-2 variants. Specified treatment: 15 to 20 received Ad26.COV2.S at low or high dose, single or two shots; five or six received placebo; per-sample allocation not given. Collection of the samples took place on day 63 after the first injection of vaccine or placebo. The method was immunoSEQ multiplex PCR; TCRdb's version includes in-frame clones alone and lacks a portion of them. The sample contains some 290,000 clones, about 86% of which appear only once. Source: peripheral blood, taken in a trial of Ad26.COV2.S vaccine versus placebo. The receptors were gathered from a person aged 18-60 years who received the Ad26.COV2.S COVID-19 vaccine or a placebo.

This chain links TRBV9 with TRBJ1-3; D is undetermined. Germline values: CDR1 SGDLS, CDR2 YYNGEE. V gave up 9 bases and J gave up 0 bases, with 7 bases separating them. The CDR3 covers 12 residues. The CDR3 spells CATLGSGNTIYF. DNA of the CDR3: TGTGCCACCTTGGGCTCTGGAAACACCATATATTTT. The variable domain in full, with the rest retrieved from reference TRBV9 and TRBJ1-3, is DSGVTQTPKHLITATGQRVTLRCSPRSGDLSVYWYQQSLDQGLQFLIQYYNGEERAKGNILERFSAQQFPDLHSELNLSSLELGDSALYFCATLGSGNTIYFGEGSWLTVV.

The rearrangement links TRBV15 to TRBJ1-5; no firm D call. The germline V gene has CDR1 LNHNV and CDR2 YYDKDF (reference sequence). The germline V and J ends were trimmed by 6 bases and 0 bases, with 12 bases remaining between them. This CDR3 region has 15 residues. In DNA, the CDR3 is TGTGCCACCAGAAATGGCGGGATTAGCAATCAGCCCCAGCATTTT. Translated, it gives CATRNGGISNQPQHF.

The chain uses TRBV7-2 and TRBJ2-3; no definite D call. The CDR3 spans 14 residues. Trimming cost V 8 bases and J 2 bases, with 14 bases left between them. Germline CDR1 reads SGHTA; CDR2 reads FQGNSA. As DNA, the CDR3 is TGTGCCAGCTCCCCAAGAGGCGCCACAGATACGCAGTATTTT. Encoded protein: CASSPRGATDTQYF. Full variable domain (remainder filled in from reference TRBV7-2 and TRBJ2-3): GAGVSQSPSNKVTEKGKDVELRCDPISGHTALYWYRQSLGQGLEFLIYFQGNSAPDKSGLPSDRFSAERTGGSVSTLTIQRTQQEDSAVYLCASSPRGATDTQYFGPGTRLTVL.

The CDR3 loop is CASSPVALAGNEQFF. CDR3 nucleotide sequence: TGTGCCAGCAGTCCCGTTGCCCTAGCGGGCAATGAGCAGTTCTTC. The chain recombines TRBV6-2 or TRBV6-3 with TRBJ2-1; 8 bases fit TRBD2. V dropped 5 bases and J dropped 6; count of bases not matched to a gene: 9. The germline V gene encodes CDR1 MNHEY and CDR2 SVGEGT. The CDR3 is 15 amino acids.

This clone was found a few times. The gene calls are TRBV5-1 and TRBJ2-7, with D possibly matching TRBD2 (6 bases). Germline loops: CDR1 SGHRS, CDR2 YFSETQ. V lost 4 bases and J lost 1, with 15 bases in between. The CDR3 spans 15 residues. CDR3 DNA: TGCGCCAGCAGCCTCGGGACTGCCCCTTCCTACGAGCAGTACTTC. Translated, it gives CASSLGTAPSYEQYF.

The rearrangement uses TRBV4-3 and TRBJ2-5, with no clear D. The CDR3 has 15 amino acids. Germline-derived CDR1 and CDR2 are LGHNA and YSLEER. Trimming removed 5 bases at V and 2 bases at J, with 15 bases between. In DNA, the CDR3 is TGCGCCAGCAGCGAAGGGCAGGCCCGACAAGAGACCCAGTACTTC. Translated: CASSEGQARQETQYF.

This chain connects TRBV3-1 (or the pseudogene TRBV3-2) to TRBJ2-1; 7 bases are shared with TRBD2. Germline-derived CDR1 and CDR2 are LGHDT and YNNKEL (reference sequence). There are 15 residues in the CDR3. V was pared by 0 bases and J by 2 bases, with 1 base of the junction left unmatched. The CDR3: CASSQERGTYNEQFF. CDR3 DNA sequence: TGTGCCAGCAGCCAAGAGCGGGGGACCTACAATGAGCAGTTCTTC.

The V and J genes are TRBV2 and TRBJ1-2; TRBD1 might be the D (6 bases). V lost 3 bases and J lost 4, with 9 bases in between. Germline-derived CDR1 and CDR2 are SNHLY and FYNNEI. The CDR3 extends over 13 amino acids. CDR3 in DNA: TGTGCCAGCAGTGACTGGGACATCTATGGCTACACCTTC. The encoded protein is CASSDWDIYGYTF. The variable domain in full, with the rest retrieved from reference TRBV2 and TRBJ1-2, is EPEVTQTPSHQVTQMGQEVILRCVPISNHLYFYWYRQILGQKVEFLVSFYNNEISEKSEIFDDQFSVERPDGSNFTLKIRSTKLEDSAMYFCASSDWDIYGYTFGSGTRLTVV.

This chain connects TRBV5-4 to TRBJ2-7, with 7 nucleotides matching TRBD1. CDR1 is SGHNT and CDR2 is YYREEE in the germline V gene (reference sequence). This CDR3 spans 14 amino acids. V dropped 3 bases and J dropped 3; count of bases not matched to a gene: 6. CDR3 coding DNA: TGTGCCAGCAGCTCGCGACAGGGACACTACGAGCAGTACTTC. Encoded protein: CASSSRQGHYEQYF.

The V gene is TRBV21-1, the J gene TRBJ1-5. TRBV21-1 is listed as a pseudogene. CDR3 size: 9 residues. CDR3 in DNA: TGTGCCAGCAGCAAACCGCAGCATTTT. Its protein is CASSKPQHF.

This chain joins TRBV2 and TRBJ1-1; TRBD1 agrees at 7 bases. The CDR3 is 15 amino acids. Germline CDR1 is SNHLY and CDR2 is FYNNEI. The junction had 7 bases not matched to a gene; V was cut back by 5 bases and J by 1 base. CDR3 sequence (DNA): TGTGCCAGCAGTCGACAGGGTTATGAGAACACTGAAGCTTTCTTT. Amino acid sequence: CASSRQGYENTEAFF.

This chain links TRBV6-5 with TRBJ2-3; 8 bases match TRBD2. This CDR3 spans 14 amino acids. Trimming took 7 bases from V and 4 from J; bases not matched to a gene: 7. The V gene's germline CDR1 is MNHEY and CDR2 SVGAGI. CDR3 residues: CASILSGAPDTQYF. As DNA, the CDR3 is TGTGCCAGCATCCTTAGCGGGGCTCCAGATACGCAGTATTTT.

Only one count was recorded for this clone. The V gene is TRBV3-1 (or the pseudogene TRBV3-2), the J gene TRBJ2-5, with TRBD2 as a possible D gene (6 bases). The CDR3 spans 15 residues. V shed 8 bases and J shed 0 bases, with 16 bases lying between them. In germline, CDR1 is LGHDT, CDR2 YNNKEL (reference sequence). The CDR3, as DNA: TGTGCCAGCTCTCCCTTCCGGGACTACCAAGAGACCCAGTACTTC. Its protein product is CASSPFRDYQETQYF.

The rearrangement uses TRBV3-1 (or the pseudogene TRBV3-2) and TRBJ2-5, with 9 bases fitting TRBD2. This CDR3 spans 14 amino acids. Germline assignment: CDR1 LGHDT and CDR2 YNNKEL (reference sequence). V lost 4 bases to trimming and J lost 6 bases; unmatched junction nucleotides: 6. CDR3 bases: TGTGCCAGCAGCCTTCCTAGCGGGGAAAAGACCCAGTACTTC. This translates into CASSLPSGEKTQYF.

This clone was seen only once. This chain connects TRBV2 to TRBJ2-6, with 7 bases fitting TRBD1. V was clipped by 7 bases and J by 1 base; unmatched bases: 16. This CDR3 spans 19 amino acids. From germline, CDR1 is SNHLY and CDR2 FYNNEI. This chain's CDR3 is CASTGRWGTERSGANVLTF. CDR3 bases: TGTGCCAGCACGGGTCGGTGGGGGACAGAAAGATCTGGGGCCAACGTCCTGACTTTC.

The chain joins TRBV3-1 (or the pseudogene TRBV3-2) to TRBJ1-1; 7 bases line up with TRBD1. The CDR3 loop spans 14 amino acids. Germline-derived CDR1 and CDR2 are LGHDT and YNNKEL (reference sequence). V shed 4 bases and J 2 bases; nucleotides not matched to a gene: 4. CDR3 DNA sequence: TGTGCCAGCAGCCTACAGGGGATAAACACTGAAGCTTTCTTT. Amino acid sequence: CASSLQGINTEAFF.

The gene calls are TRBV5-6 and TRBJ1-6, with D hard to call. The V gene's germline CDR1 is SGHDT and CDR2 YYEEEE. The V gene lost 2 bases and the J gene lost 9 bases, with 12 bases spanning the gap. CDR3 length equals 14 residues. In DNA form, the CDR3 reads TGTGCCAGCAGCTTAATGATTTCTGGTTCACCCCTCCACTTT. Protein sequence: CASSLMISGSPLHF.

The chain carries TRBV5-1 and TRBJ2-7, with 8 bases that match TRBD1. This CDR3 is built from 15 residues. Germline values: CDR1 SGHRS, CDR2 YFSETQ. V lost 3 bases, J lost 0 bases, and 5 bases stayed unmatched. The CDR3 bases are TGCGCCAGCAGCTGGAGGGGACAGGTCTCCTACGAGCAGTACTTC. Translating it yields CASSWRGQVSYEQYF.

Only one count was recorded for this clone. The chain couples TRBV11-2 to TRBJ1-6; D remains unclear. The germline CDR1 and CDR2 sequences are SGHAT and FQNNGV. V was pared by 1 base and J by 11 bases, with 9 bases between. CDR3 length: 13 amino acids. CDR3 coding DNA: TGTGCCAGCAGCTTAGTGGTTAAGCCACCCCTCCACTTT. Translated: CASSLVVKPPLHF. Drawing the rest from reference TRBV11-2 and TRBJ1-6, the complete variable domain is EAGVAQSPRYKIIEKRQSVAFWCNPISGHATLYWYQQILGQGPKLLIQFQNNGVVDDSQLPKDRFSAERLKGVDSTLKIQPAKLEDSAVYLCASSLVVKPPLHFGNGTRLTVT.